The T cell receptor beta chain under discussion was sequenced for a study of T cells in localized non-small cell lung cancer. TCRdb's table, derived via immunoSEQ multiplex PCR, lists solely in-frame clones and lacks some. The sample holds about 34,000 clones; roughly 90% are singletons and the top ten take 4.2%. Trimming took 1 base from V and 5 from J; bases not matched to a gene: 3. The length of the CDR3 is 15 residues. Germline CDR1 is SGHRS and CDR2 is YFSETQ. Sequencing was performed on peripheral blood, taken before any cancer treatment. The sequence was obtained from a woman aged 40-75 years with stage I lung adenocarcinoma. The genes are TRBV5-1 and TRBJ1-6, with TRBD1 identical over 7 bases. The CDR3 sequence: CASSLQGENNSPLHF. The CDR3 DNA is TGCGCCAGCAGCTTGCAGGGGGAGAATAATTCACCCCTCCACTTT.